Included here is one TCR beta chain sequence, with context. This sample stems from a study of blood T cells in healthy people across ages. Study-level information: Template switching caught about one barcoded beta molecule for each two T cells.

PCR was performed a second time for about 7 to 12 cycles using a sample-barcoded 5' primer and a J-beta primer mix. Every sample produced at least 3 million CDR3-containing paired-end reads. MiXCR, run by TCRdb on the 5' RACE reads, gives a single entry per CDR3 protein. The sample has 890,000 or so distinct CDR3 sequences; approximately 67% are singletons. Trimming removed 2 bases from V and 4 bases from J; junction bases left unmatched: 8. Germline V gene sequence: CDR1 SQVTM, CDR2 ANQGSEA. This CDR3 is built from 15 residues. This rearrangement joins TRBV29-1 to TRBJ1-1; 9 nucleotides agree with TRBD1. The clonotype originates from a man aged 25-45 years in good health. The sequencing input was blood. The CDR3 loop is CSVEMGTGFSTEAFF. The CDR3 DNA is TGCAGCGTTGAAATGGGGACAGGGTTTTCCACTGAAGCTTTCTTT.